The 14 T cell receptor beta chains listed next were all sequenced from one sample in a study of glioma-infiltrating T cells (TCRdb year 2016). The reads were generated on an Illumina MiSeq. TCR alpha and beta CDR3 regions were amplified with the iRepertoire nested amplicon-rescue multiplex PCR (arm-PCR) platform from RNA. The raw public reads went through TCRdb reprocessing: fastp at Q25, MiXCR clone calling, in-frame beta chains kept. Each CDR3 protein gets just one entry, which takes the most common genes and DNA from the rows behind it. This sample gives about 140,000 distinct CDR3 sequences in total; around 40% of them show up just once. Around 20% of the sample belongs to the ten largest clones. The sequenced sample was glioma tissue, nonneoplastic brain tissue, or PBMCs (not recorded which). These receptor sequences come from a human donor with low-grade glioma or glioblastoma, undergoing nonglioma brain surgery, or in good health (not recorded which).

The chain combines TRBV27 with TRBJ1-5; D not certain. This CDR3 region has 15 residues. Trimming pared 6 bases from V and 4 bases from J, leaving 16 bases between. Germline V gene data show CDR1 as MNHEY and CDR2 as SMNVEV (reference sequence). The CDR3 loop reads CASSPRTDRNQPQHF. In DNA, the CDR3 is TGTGCCAGCAGCCCTAGGACGGATAGGAATCAGCCCCAGCATTTT.

The chain has TRBV10-3 and TRBJ2-3; D gene uncertain. CDR1 ENHRY and CDR2 SYGVKD come from the germline V gene. Trimming pared 4 bases from V and 8 bases from J, leaving 16 bases between. The CDR3 spans 14 residues. The CDR3 nucleotides read TGTGCCATCAGTGCGAGTCGCCAGACTTTTACGCAGTATTTT. Translation: CAISASRQTFTQYF.

A few counts support this clonotype. J is TRBJ2-7 and V is TRBV28, with 8 bases identical to TRBD1. CDR1 MDHEN and CDR2 SYDVKM come from the germline V gene. This CDR3 is built from 16 residues. V lost 5 bases and J lost 6; bases outside the gene matches: 15. CDR3 in DNA: TGTGCCAGCAGTCTCCGAAGGACAGGGTGGAATAGCGAGCAGTACTTC. As protein: CASSLRRTGWNSEQYF.

This clonotype was picked up a small number of times. V and J are TRBV6-1 and TRBJ1-2, with D unclear. The CDR3 sequence is 13 residues long. Germline V gene sequence: CDR1 MNHNS, CDR2 SASEGT. V lost 7 bases and J 3 bases, leaving 12 bases between the germline ends. The CDR3 DNA follows: TGTGCCAGCAAAAAAGGGATTTACTATGGCTACACCTTC. Protein sequence: CASKKGIYYGYTF.

V is TRBV4-1 and J is TRBJ1-2; unclear D gene. The CDR3 sequence is 16 residues long. V was trimmed by 5 bases and J by 6 bases, leaving 22 bases between them. Germline loops: CDR1 MGHRA, CDR2 YSYEKL. The CDR3 nucleotides read TGCGCCAGCAGCAATCGAGGTCGGGTCGGTAAGGATGGCTACACCTTC. The encoded protein is CASSNRGRVGKDGYTF.

This clonotype was seen more than once but under ten times. The chain uses TRBV18 and TRBJ2-1; tentative D call: TRBD1 (6 bases). Germline loops: CDR1 KGHSH, CDR2 LQKENI. V was pared by 3 bases and J by 9 bases, with 12 bases between. The CDR3 runs 13 residues. In DNA, the CDR3 is TGTGCCAGCTCACCCGACAGGTTCGCTGAGCAGTTCTTC. Residues: CASSPDRFAEQFF.

The CDR3 sequence is CASSLMYTGELFF. In DNA form, the CDR3 reads TGTGCCAGCAGTTTAATGTACACCGGGGAGCTGTTTTTT. The gene calls are TRBV12-3 or TRBV12-4 and TRBJ2-2; the D is unclear. Trimming removed 2 bases at V and 3 bases at J, with 4 bases between. There are 13 residues in the CDR3.

This clonotype came up a few times. The chain is built from TRBV2 and TRBJ1-5; no clear D. This CDR3 region has 14 residues. Germline assignment: CDR1 SNHLY and CDR2 FYNNEI. Trimming took 5 bases from V and 3 from J, leaving 11 bases between them. Here the CDR3 reads CASSPNYDNQPQHF. Here the CDR3 DNA reads TGTGCCAGCAGTCCAAATTACGACAATCAGCCCCAGCATTTT.

By sample share, this clonotype is medium-sized. The chain joins TRBV27 to TRBJ1-1; D remains ambiguous. CDR3 size: 13 residues. Germline CDR1 is MNHEY and CDR2 is SMNVEV (reference sequence). The V gene lost 3 bases and the J gene lost 1 base, with 6 bases spanning the gap. CDR3 protein: CASSFTQNTEAFF. The DNA for the CDR3 is TGTGCCAGCAGTTTCACCCAGAACACTGAAGCTTTCTTT.

The rearrangement links TRBV27 to TRBJ2-7, with TRBD1 identical over 8 bases. The germline gives CDR1 MNHEY, CDR2 SMNVEV (reference sequence). CDR3 length: 15 residues. V shed 5 bases, J shed 5 bases, and the junction held 11 bases outside the gene matches. The CDR3 nucleotides are TGTGCCAGCAGTCCGACTGGACAGGGCACCCACGAGCAGTACTTC. Its translation is CASSPTGQGTHEQYF.

This clonotype was seen more than once but under ten times. The CDR3 is CASSLRGQNTEAFF. The CDR3 nucleotides read TGTGCCAGCAGTTTACGGGGGCAGAACACTGAAGCTTTCTTT. This chain connects TRBV27 to TRBJ1-1; maybe TRBD1 (6 bases). The germline V and J ends were trimmed by 2 bases and 1 base, with 8 bases remaining between them. From germline, CDR1 is MNHEY and CDR2 SMNVEV (reference sequence). There are 14 residues in the CDR3.

V is TRBV12-3 or TRBV12-4 and J is TRBJ2-1; D gene ambiguous. The V gene lost 3 bases and the J gene lost 7 bases, with 16 bases spanning the gap. This CDR3 is built from 15 residues. CDR3 in DNA: TGTGCCAGCAGTTTGTGGCCCCCAGACAAGAATGAGCAGTTCTTC. Its protein product is CASSLWPPDKNEQFF.

This clonotype was observed a handful of times. The chain employs TRBV6-6 and TRBJ2-7; the D call may be TRBD1 or TRBD2 (6 bases each). Germline CDR1 MNHNY, CDR2 SVGAGI (reference sequence). CDR3 length: 15 amino acids. The V and J ends lost 0 bases and 0 bases respectively, with 9 bases between them. The CDR3 region has the DNA TGTGCCAGCAGTTACTCGGGGGGCCTCTCCTACGAGCAGTACTTC. Its protein is CASSYSGGLSYEQYF.

This clonotype was observed a handful of times. The chain couples TRBV27 to TRBJ1-4, with D unresolved. CDR3 length: 16 amino acids. Germline CDR1 reads MNHEY; CDR2 reads SMNVEV (reference sequence). Trimming removed 6 bases at V and 0 bases at J, with 14 bases between. The CDR3 sequence: CASSRRVSATNEKLFF. CDR3 coding DNA: TGTGCCAGCAGCCGCCGGGTTTCCGCAACTAATGAAAAACTGTTTTTT.